Listed below are T cell receptor beta chains from one sample, sequenced in a study of follicular helper T cells after annual influenza vaccination. Repertoires were generated with immunoSEQ multiplex PCR, while TCRdb's copy carries only in-frame clones and drops some. The sample records several thousand clones, approximately 80% being singletons. The material was CXCR5+ CD38- circulating T follicular helper cells from blood, obtained 7 days after influenza vaccination. The receptors shown here come from an adult who received the influenza vaccine. CDR3s leave out the opening cysteine and the closing phenylalanine or tryptophan. The D gene is left open where the match is weak.

>-|TRBV27|TRBJ2-7
ASSLDNKVTEQY
>TRBD1|TRBV5-4|TRBJ1-2
ASNDDRVGGYT
>TRBD1|TRBV5-1|TRBJ2-1
ASSVQGLDEQF
>-|TRBV5-1|TRBJ2-5
ASSFSPEETQY
>TRBD1|TRBV5-4|TRBJ1-2
ASSRDRVDGYT
>TRBD1|TRBV18|TRBJ1-2
ASSPDRGAGGYT
>TRBD2|TRBV6-5|TRBJ2-5
ASSTRGGQGETQY
>TRBD1|TRBV28|TRBJ2-2
ASSSPGTGGTGELF
>-|TRBV7-2|TRBJ2-2
ASSETAGSKTGELF
>TRBD2|TRBV6-1|TRBJ2-7
ASNPPGLAGDEQY
>-|TRBV7-9|TRBJ1-1
ASSLLTETPPAF
>-|TRBV11-2|TRBJ2-7
ASSLYRAGEQY
>-|TRBV12-5|TRBJ1-1
ASGLQSQAAF
>TRBD1|TRBV28|TRBJ1-3
ASSPQGASGNTIY
>-|TRBV18|TRBJ1-5
ASSPTGSEQPQH
>-|TRBV5-1|TRBJ1-2
ASSLGTPSGYT
>TRBD1|TRBV7-3|TRBJ2-1
ASSITLRDRHEQF
>-|TRBV4-2|TRBJ1-2
ASSQVRQDTYGYT
>-|TRBV11-2|TRBJ1-1
ASSPRQGRTEAF
>-|TRBV19|TRBJ2-6
ASSIIKSSGANVLT
>-|TRBV29-1|TRBJ1-1
SSRPRGDPEAF
>-|TRBV18|TRBJ2-3
ASSRGWLSGDTQY
>TRBD1|TRBV27|TRBJ1-2
ASKTNGQGVNYGYT
>TRBD2|TRBV11-2|TRBJ2-1
ASSLGVGGYNEQF
>-|TRBV5-6|TRBJ2-7
ASRRDPGQLYEQY
>TRBD1|TRBV9|TRBJ1-4
ASSARTGPNEKLF
>-|TRBV18|TRBJ2-2
ASSPRTATGELF
>TRBD2|TRBV29-1|TRBJ2-7
SIRSGSSEQY
>-|TRBV4-1|TRBJ2-7
ASSQDFRGNREQY
>-|TRBV6-6|TRBJ2-5
ASSKGGATAQETQY
>-|TRBV28|TRBJ1-5
ASGRGGSNQPQH
>-|TRBV2|TRBJ2-3
ASNLDRYTQY
>-|TRBV15|TRBJ1-5
ATSGEGWQPQH
>-|TRBV27|TRBJ2-7
ASSPTENYEQY
>TRBD1|TRBV7-8|TRBJ1-2
ASSGTGDGYT
>-|TRBV28|TRBJ1-3
ASRPEAGPAGNTIY
>TRBD1|TRBV28|TRBJ1-5
ASSPLDANRGHQPQH
>TRBD1|TRBV4-2|TRBJ1-2
ASSPGQDVSYT
>-|TRBV30|TRBJ1-3
AWSYKASSGNTIY
>TRBD1|TRBV6-1|TRBJ1-3
ASSVGQGARNTIY
>-|TRBV10-1|TRBJ2-5
ASSRGARETQY
>TRBD1|TRBV10-2|TRBJ1-2
ASSPGQGAQSNYGYT
>-|TRBV5-1|TRBJ1-1
ASSLEFSLNTEAF
>-|TRBV28|TRBJ1-3
ASSSGSLRTIY
>-|TRBV19|TRBJ2-7
ASSMPTTLISREQY
>-|TRBV18|TRBJ2-2
ASSPQGEANTGELF
>-|TRBV30|TRBJ1-1
AWSTRGTSTEAF
>TRBD2|TRBV11-2|TRBJ2-1
ASSAAGRGASGGYNEQF
>-|TRBV19|TRBJ2-1
ASSFTGEGYNEQF